The 14 T cell receptor beta chains given below trace back to one sample, sequenced in a study of tumor-infiltrating lymphocytes in primary liver carcinoma. Constant-region priming of roughly 490 ng total RNA yielded TCR beta cDNA. Investigators got TCR beta libraries out of three nested multiplex PCR rounds, done with slightly modified ARM-PCR. Amplification in the first two PCR rounds was performed using TRBV1-TRBV30 forward primers and a C-beta reverse primer for around 11 cycles each. TCRdb reprocessed the multiplex PCR reads via MiXCR and lists one record per CDR3 protein. The sample has approximately 100,000 distinct CDR3 sequences; around 66% are singletons. The tissue used was unsorted bulk material of about 17-33 mg. RNA and DNA were co-extracted from it with the AllPrep DNA/RNA mini kit. Sequencing used liver tumor tissue from sampling region 2. Subset: tumor region T2, inferior pole. These TCRs come from a woman in her fifties or sixties with primary liver carcinoma and hepatitis B virus infection.

About this clonotype itself: This likely comes from a read error, as the CDR3 has no conserved phenylalanine or tryptophan at its end. The DNA of the CDR3 is TGTGCCAACAGCGTTTTCCAGGGAAGATCCTACGAGCAGTACCTC. Protein product: CANSVFQGRSYEQYL. V is TRBV11-2 and J is TRBJ2-7; D is possibly TRBD1 (5 bases). The CDR3 length is 15 residues. Germline V gene sequence: CDR1 SGHAT, CDR2 FQNNGV.

A remark on this clonotype: This may be a read error: a much more frequent sequence differs by one nucleotide. V and J are TRBV18 and TRBJ2-4; D possibly corresponds to TRBD1 (6 bases). Germline V gene sequence: CDR1 KGHSH, CDR2 LQKENI. The CDR3 covers 13 residues. CDR3 sequence: CVSSPTGGNIQYF. The DNA of the CDR3 is TGTGTCAGCTCACCTACTGGGGGCAACATTCAGTACTTC.

A word on this clonotype: At one of its ends the junction is not consistent with the germline gene, which may arise from a read error. The chain joins TRBV11-3 to TRBJ2-3; TRBD1 matches 8 bases. In germline, CDR1 is SGHNT, CDR2 YENEEA. This CDR3 region has 16 residues. The CDR3 nucleotides are TGCGCCAGCAGCCCCCGACAGGGGTCAAGCAGGGATACGCAGTATTTT. Translated: CASSPRQGSSRDTQYF.

The V and J genes are TRBV5-4 and TRBJ1-3; 7 nucleotides line up with TRBD1. The CDR3 sequence is 15 residues long. V shed 1 base, J shed 5 bases, and the junction held 6 bases outside the gene matches. Germline loops: CDR1 SGHNT, CDR2 YYREEE (reference sequence). CDR3: CASSLQGGPRNTIYF. The CDR3 DNA is TGTGCCAGCAGCTTGCAGGGGGGCCCTAGAAACACCATATATTTT.

Concerning this clonotype: At one end, the junction sequence differs from germline, possibly due to a read error. This rearrangement joins TRBV12-3 or TRBV12-4 to TRBJ2-1; 8 bases fit TRBD2. The CDR3 has 18 residues. The CDR3 coding sequence is TGTGCCAGCAGTTTAGGGACTAGCAGGAGGCCGTCCTACAATGAGCATTTCTTC. This sequence encodes CASSLGTSRRPSYNEHFF.

This clonotype was found many times. The chain has TRBV10-3 and TRBJ1-5; TRBD1 is a possible D gene (5 bases). V lost 2 bases and J 0 bases, leaving 8 bases between the germline ends. CDR3 length: 15 amino acids. The V gene's germline CDR1 is ENHRY and CDR2 SYGVKD. The CDR3 sequence: CAISERGDSNQPQHF. The CDR3 DNA reads as TGTGCCATCAGTGAGCGGGGGGATAGCAATCAGCCCCAGCATTTT.

A remark on this clonotype: Germline is not matched at one junction end, which may reflect a read error. The chain links TRBV4-1 to TRBJ2-7; 7 bases are a match to TRBD1. This CDR3 contains 14 residues. Germline V CDR1 and CDR2: MGHRA, YSYEKL. The DNA for the CDR3 is TGCGCCAGCAGCCAAAGGGACAGCTCCTACGAACAGTACTTC. Its protein is CASSQRDSSYEQYF.

A word on this clonotype: This may be a read error, as it is one base from a much larger clone. The rearrangement joins TRBV5-8 to TRBJ1-1; tentatively, D is TRBD1 (5 bases). This CDR3 is 15 amino acids long. CDR1 SGHTS and CDR2 YDEGEE come from the germline V gene. The CDR3 sequence: CGSSLRDGANTEAFF. The CDR3 DNA is TGTGGCAGCAGCTTGCGGGACGGAGCGAACACTGAAGCTTTCTTT.

The genes are TRBV14 and TRBJ1-2, with unresolved D. This CDR3 is 14 amino acids long. CDR1 is SGHDN, CDR2 FVKESK, per germline. V shed 6 bases and J shed 5 bases, with 16 bases lying between them. In DNA, the CDR3 is TGTGCCAGCAGTCAACTTGACTTTAGGTATGGCTACACCTTC. Translated, it gives CASSQLDFRYGYTF.

The chain carries TRBV6-1 and TRBJ1-5, with D possibly being TRBD1 (5 bases). V lost 7 bases to trimming and J lost 4 bases, with 23 bases between them. CDR3 length equals 17 residues. Germline V lookup: CDR1 MNHNS, CDR2 SASEGT. The DNA of the CDR3 is TGTGCCAGCACTAGTCTTAGGGGAAGGCTTAGTAATCAGCCCCAGCATTTT. Protein product: CASTSLRGRLSNQPQHF.

Concerning this clonotype: The CDR3 does not close with the conserved phenylalanine or tryptophan, likely indicating a read error. This sequence joins TRBV7-9 and TRBJ1-1; TRBD1 might be the D (5 bases). V was shortened by 2 bases and J by 1 base, with 8 bases between the two germline ends. This CDR3 contains 14 residues. Looked up from germline, CDR1 is SEHNR and CDR2 is FQNEAQ (reference sequence). This CDR3 is CASSLYGTNTEAFL. The CDR3, as DNA: TGTGCCAGCAGCTTATACGGGACGAACACTGAAGCTTTCTTA.

The chain joins TRBV12-3 or TRBV12-4 to TRBJ2-1; D is tentatively TRBD1 or TRBD2 (6 bases each). The V end lost 5 bases, the J end lost 9 bases, and 20 bases lay between the germline ends. The CDR3 is made up of 15 amino acids. Written as DNA, the CDR3 is TGTGCCAGCAGTAGGGTTAGGGGGGATTACGTTGAGCAGTTCTTC. It is translated as CASSRVRGDYVEQFF.

Note on this clonotype: The junction departs from the called germline gene at one end, perhaps through a read error. This chain joins TRBV6-1 and TRBJ2-7, with 8 bases lining up with TRBD2. This CDR3 spans 15 amino acids. Germline V gives CDR1 MNHNS, CDR2 SASEGT. In nucleotides, the CDR3 is TGTACTAGCAGTGAGGCGAGCGGGAGCTCCTACGACCAGTACTTC. The encoded protein is CTSSEASGSSYDQYF.

A remark on this clonotype: At one of its ends the junction is not consistent with the germline gene, which may arise from a read error. The chain links TRBV12-3 or TRBV12-4 to TRBJ1-2; maybe TRBD1 (6 bases). The CDR3 is made up of 13 amino acids. The DNA for the CDR3 is TGTACGAGCACTACTGACAGGAACTATGACTACACCTTC. This encodes CTSTTDRNYDYTF.